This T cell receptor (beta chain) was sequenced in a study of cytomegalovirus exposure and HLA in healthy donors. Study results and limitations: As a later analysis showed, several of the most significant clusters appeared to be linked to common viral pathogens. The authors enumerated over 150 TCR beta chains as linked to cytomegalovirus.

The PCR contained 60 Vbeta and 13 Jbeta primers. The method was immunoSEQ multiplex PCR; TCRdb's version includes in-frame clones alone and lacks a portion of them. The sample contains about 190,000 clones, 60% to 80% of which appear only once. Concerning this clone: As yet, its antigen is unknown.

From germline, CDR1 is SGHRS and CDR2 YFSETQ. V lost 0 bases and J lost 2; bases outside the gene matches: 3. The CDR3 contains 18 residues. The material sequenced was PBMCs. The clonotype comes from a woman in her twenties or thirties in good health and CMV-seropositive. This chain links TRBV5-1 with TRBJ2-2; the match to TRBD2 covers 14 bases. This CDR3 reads CASSLGTSGRTNTGELFF. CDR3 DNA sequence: TGCGCCAGCAGCTTGGGGACTAGCGGGAGGACTAACACCGGGGAGCTGTTTTTT.